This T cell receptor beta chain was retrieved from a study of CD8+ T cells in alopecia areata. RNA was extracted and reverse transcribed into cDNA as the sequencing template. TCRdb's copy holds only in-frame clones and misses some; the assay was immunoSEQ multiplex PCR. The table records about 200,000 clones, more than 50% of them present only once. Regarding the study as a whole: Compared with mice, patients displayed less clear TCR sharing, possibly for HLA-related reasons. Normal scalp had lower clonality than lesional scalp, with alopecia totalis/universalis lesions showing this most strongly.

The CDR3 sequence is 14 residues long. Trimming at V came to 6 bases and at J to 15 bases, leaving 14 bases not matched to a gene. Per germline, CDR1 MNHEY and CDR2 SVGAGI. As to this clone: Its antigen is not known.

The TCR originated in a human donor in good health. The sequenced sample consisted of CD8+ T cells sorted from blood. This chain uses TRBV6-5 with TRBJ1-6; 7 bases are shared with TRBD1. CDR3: CASSQLPSRTGLHF. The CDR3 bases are TGTGCCAGCAGCCAACTCCCGTCCCGGACAGGCCTCCACTTT.